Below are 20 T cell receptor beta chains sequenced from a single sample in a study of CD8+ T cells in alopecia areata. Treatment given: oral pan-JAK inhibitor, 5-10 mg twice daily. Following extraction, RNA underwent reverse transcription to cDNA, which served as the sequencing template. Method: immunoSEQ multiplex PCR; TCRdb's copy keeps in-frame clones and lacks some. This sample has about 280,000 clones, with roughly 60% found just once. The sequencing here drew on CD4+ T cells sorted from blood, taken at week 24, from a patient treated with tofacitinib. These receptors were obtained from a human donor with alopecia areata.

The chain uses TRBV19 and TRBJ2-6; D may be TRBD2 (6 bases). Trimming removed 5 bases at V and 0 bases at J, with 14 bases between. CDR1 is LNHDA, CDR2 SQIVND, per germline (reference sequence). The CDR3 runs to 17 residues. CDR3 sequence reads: CASSQAGTSSGANVLTF. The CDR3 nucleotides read TGTGCCAGTAGTCAAGCAGGGACTTCCTCTGGGGCCAACGTCCTGACTTTC.

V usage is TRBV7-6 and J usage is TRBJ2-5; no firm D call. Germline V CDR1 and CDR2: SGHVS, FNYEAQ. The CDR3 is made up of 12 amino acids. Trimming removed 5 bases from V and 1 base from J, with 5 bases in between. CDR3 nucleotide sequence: TGTGCCAGCAGCCTTTTCCAAGAGACCCAGTACTTC. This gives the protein CASSLFQETQYF.

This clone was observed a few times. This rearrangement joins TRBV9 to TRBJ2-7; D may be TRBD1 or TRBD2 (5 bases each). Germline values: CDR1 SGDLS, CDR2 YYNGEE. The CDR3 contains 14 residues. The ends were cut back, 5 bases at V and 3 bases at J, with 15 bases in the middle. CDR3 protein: CASSVGVISYEQYF. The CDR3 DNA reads TGTGCCAGCAGTGTGGGGGTCATCAGCTACGAGCAGTACTTC.

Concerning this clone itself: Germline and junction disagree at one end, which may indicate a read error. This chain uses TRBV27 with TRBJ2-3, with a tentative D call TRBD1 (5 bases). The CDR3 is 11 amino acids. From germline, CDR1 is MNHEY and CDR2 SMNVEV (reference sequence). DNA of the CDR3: TGTGCCAGCAGTGCCCAGGGCCTACCGCTCTTT. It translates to CASSAQGLPLF.

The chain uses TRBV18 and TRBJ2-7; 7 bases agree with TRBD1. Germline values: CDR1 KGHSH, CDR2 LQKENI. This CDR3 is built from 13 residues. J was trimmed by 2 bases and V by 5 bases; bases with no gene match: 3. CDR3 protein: CASSSTGAYEQYF. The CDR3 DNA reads TGTGCCAGCTCAAGCACAGGGGCCTACGAGCAGTACTTC.

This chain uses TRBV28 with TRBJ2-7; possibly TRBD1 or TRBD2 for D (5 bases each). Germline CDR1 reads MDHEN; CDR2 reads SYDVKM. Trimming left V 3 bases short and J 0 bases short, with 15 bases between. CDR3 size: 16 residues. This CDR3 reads CASSFYSAGSSYEQYF. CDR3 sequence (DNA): TGTGCCAGCAGTTTTTATTCTGCAGGGAGCTCCTACGAGCAGTACTTC.

The CDR3 DNA follows: TGCAGCGTTCTAGGGGGCGCTTACGAGACCCAGTACTTC. This encodes CSVLGGAYETQYF. The V and J genes are TRBV29-1 and TRBJ2-5; 7 nucleotides agree with TRBD1. Looked up from germline, CDR1 is SQVTM and CDR2 is ANQGSEA. The CDR3 runs 13 residues. The ends lost 5 bases at V and 5 bases at J; junction bases unmatched: 8.

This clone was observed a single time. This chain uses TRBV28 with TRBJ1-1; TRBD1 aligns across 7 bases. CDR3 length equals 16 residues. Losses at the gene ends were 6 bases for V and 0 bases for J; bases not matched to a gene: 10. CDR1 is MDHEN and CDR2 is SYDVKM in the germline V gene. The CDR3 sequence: CASSPPQGQLNTEAFF. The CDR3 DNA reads TGTGCCAGCAGCCCCCCCCAGGGACAGTTGAACACTGAAGCTTTCTTT.

CDR3 DNA sequence: TGCGCCAGCAGCCCTCGGAGGGAGACCCAGTACTTC. Translated: CASSPRRETQYF. The rearrangement joins TRBV5-1 to TRBJ2-5; tentative D call: TRBD2 (5 bases). Trimming removed 4 bases at V and 5 bases at J, with 9 bases between. Per the germline V gene, CDR1 is SGHRS and CDR2 is YFSETQ. The CDR3 consists of 12 residues.

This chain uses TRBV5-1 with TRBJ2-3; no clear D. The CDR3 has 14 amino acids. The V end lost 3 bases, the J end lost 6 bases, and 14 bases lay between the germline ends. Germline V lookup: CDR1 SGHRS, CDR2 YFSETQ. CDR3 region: CASSYTSGFDTQYF. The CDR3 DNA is TGCGCCAGCAGCTACACCTCAGGCTTTGATACGCAGTATTTT. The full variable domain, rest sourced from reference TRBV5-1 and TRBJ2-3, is KAGVTQTPRYLIKTRGQQVTLSCSPISGHRSVSWYQQTPGQGLQFLFEYFSETQRNKGNFPGRFSGRQFSNSRSEMNVSTLELGDSALYLCASSYTSGFDTQYFGPGTRLTVL.

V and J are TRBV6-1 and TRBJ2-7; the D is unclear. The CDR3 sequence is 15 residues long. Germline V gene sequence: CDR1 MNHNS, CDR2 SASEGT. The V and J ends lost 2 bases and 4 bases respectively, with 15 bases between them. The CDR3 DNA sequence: TGTGCCAGCAGTGAAAGGTCGGGCAGTCTGTACGAGCAGTACTTC. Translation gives CASSERSGSLYEQYF.

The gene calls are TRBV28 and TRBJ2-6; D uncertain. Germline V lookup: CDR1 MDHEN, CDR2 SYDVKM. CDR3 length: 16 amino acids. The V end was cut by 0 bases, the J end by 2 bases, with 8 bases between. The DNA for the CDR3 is TGTGCCAGCAGTTTATGGGGTAGCCCTGGGGCCAACGTCCTGACTTTC. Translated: CASSLWGSPGANVLTF.

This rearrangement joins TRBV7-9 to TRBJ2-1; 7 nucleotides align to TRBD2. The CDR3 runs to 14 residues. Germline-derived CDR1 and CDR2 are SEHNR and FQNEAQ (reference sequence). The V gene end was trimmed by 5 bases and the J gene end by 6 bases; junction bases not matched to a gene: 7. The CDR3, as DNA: TGTGCCAGCAGCGTACCGGGACTACTCAATGAGCAGTTCTTC. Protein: CASSVPGLLNEQFF.

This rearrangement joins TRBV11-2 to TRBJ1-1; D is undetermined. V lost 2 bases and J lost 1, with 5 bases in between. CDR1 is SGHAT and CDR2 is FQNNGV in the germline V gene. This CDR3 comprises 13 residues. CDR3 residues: CASSLLGNTEAFF. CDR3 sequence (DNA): TGTGCCAGCAGCTTACTCGGGAACACTGAAGCTTTCTTT.

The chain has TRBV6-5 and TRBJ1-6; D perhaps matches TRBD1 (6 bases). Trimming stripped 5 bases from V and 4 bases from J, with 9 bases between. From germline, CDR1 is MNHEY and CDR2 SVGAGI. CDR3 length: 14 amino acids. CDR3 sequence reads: CASSEGHYNSPLHF. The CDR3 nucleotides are TGTGCCAGCAGTGAGGGACATTATAATTCACCCCTCCACTTT.

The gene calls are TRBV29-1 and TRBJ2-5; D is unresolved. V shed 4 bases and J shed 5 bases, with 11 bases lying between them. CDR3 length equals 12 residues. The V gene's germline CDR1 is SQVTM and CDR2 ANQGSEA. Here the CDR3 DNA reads TGCAGCGTTGCACAGTCGAGGGAGACCCAGTACTTC. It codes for CSVAQSRETQYF.

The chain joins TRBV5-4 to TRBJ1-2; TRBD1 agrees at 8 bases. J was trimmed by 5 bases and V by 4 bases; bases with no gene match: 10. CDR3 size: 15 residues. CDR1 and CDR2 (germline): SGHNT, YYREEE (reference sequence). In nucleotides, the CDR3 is TGTGCCAGCAGCCCCCAGGGACAGGCACTTTATGGCTACACCTTC. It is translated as CASSPQGQALYGYTF.

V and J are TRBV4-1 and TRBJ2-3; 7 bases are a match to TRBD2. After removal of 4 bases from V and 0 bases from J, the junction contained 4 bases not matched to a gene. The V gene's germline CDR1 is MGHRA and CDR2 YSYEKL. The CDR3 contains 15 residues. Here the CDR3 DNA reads TGCGCCAGCAGCCCTAGCGGTGCTAGCACAGATACGCAGTATTTT. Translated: CASSPSGASTDTQYF.

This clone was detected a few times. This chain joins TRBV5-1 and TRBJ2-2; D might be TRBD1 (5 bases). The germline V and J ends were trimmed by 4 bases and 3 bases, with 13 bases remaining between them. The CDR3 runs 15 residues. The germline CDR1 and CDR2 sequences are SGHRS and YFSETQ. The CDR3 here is CASSLPGRDTGELFF. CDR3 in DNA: TGCGCCAGCAGCCTTCCAGGGCGCGACACCGGGGAGCTGTTTTTT.

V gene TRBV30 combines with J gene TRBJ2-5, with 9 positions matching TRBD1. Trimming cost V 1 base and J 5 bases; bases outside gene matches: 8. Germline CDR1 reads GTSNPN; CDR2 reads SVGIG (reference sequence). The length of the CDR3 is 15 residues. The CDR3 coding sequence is TGTGCCTGGAGTGCTAACAGGGGGCTCGGGGAGACCCAGTACTTC. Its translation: CAWSANRGLGETQYF.